The clone carrying this T cell receptor beta chain was recorded at least ten times. The antigen is not known. Naive CD8 T cell sorting was performed on the CD8+CD4-CCR7+CD45RA+ phenotype. This sample was included in a study of molecular identifiers for immune sequencing clone quantification. Findings of the study overall: Detection of one spiked Jurkat cell's TCR RNA reportedly worked in some 980,000 naive cells.

This CDR3 spans 14 amino acids. V was shortened by 2 bases and J by 5 bases, with 12 bases between the two germline ends. TCRdb called the PCR reads again in MiXCR, with one record for every CDR3 protein. The sample records 45,000 to 65,000 distinct CDR3 sequences, approximately 25% being singletons. This chain connects TRBV12-3 or TRBV12-4 to TRBJ2-5; either TRBD1 or TRBD2 may fit D (5 bases each). The receptor was derived from a human donor in good health. Some libraries in this study had Jurkat cell RNA spiked in. The sequencing sample was made of naive CD8+ T cells from blood, with Jurkat cell RNA spiked in. Subset defined: FACS-sorted CD8+CD4-CCR7+CD45RA+ naive T cells. CDR3 protein: CASSLPGPGETQYF. The CDR3 DNA reads as TGTGCCAGCAGTTTACCGGGACCTGGGGAGACCCAGTACTTC.